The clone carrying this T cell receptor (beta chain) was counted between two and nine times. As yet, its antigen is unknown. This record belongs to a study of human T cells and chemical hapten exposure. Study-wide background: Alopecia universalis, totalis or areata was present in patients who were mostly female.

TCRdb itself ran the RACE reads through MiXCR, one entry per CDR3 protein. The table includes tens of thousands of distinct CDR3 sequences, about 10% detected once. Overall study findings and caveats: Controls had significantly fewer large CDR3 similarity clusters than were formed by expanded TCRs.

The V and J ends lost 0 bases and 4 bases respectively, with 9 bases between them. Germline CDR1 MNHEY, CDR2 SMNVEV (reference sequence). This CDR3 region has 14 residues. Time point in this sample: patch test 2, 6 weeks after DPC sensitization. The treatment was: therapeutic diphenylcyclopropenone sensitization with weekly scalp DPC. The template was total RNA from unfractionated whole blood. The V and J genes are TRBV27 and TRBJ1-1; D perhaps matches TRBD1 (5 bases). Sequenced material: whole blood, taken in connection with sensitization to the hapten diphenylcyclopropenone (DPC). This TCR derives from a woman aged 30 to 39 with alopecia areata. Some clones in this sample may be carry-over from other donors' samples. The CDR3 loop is CASSLSIGVTEAFF. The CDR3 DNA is TGTGCCAGCAGTTTATCGATAGGGGTCACTGAAGCTTTCTTT.